Each of the 5 T cell receptor beta chains below was sequenced from the same sample in a study of blood T cell repertoires in COVID-19. Using immunoSEQ multiplex PCR, the repertoire was profiled, and TCRdb retains in-frame clones only, with some absent. The sample has tens of thousands of clones, 82% seen once. Sequenced material: peripheral blood. Receptors were obtained from a woman aged 55-69 years with acute or convalescent COVID-19.

This clone was observed a few times. CDR3 residues: CASSEYLGASGNTIYF. The CDR3 DNA sequence: TGTGCCAGCAGTGAATACTTAGGAGCCTCTGGAAACACCATATATTTT. The V gene is TRBV6-1, the J gene TRBJ1-3; D call uncertain. Germline V gene lookup returns CDR1 MNHNS and CDR2 SASEGT. The CDR3 is 16 residues long. Between the trimmed V and J ends, which lost 2 bases and 0 bases, there was a span of 11 bases.

This clone was seen a few times. V usage is TRBV5-3 and J usage is TRBJ2-1, with TRBD1 matching 7 bases. TRBV5-3 has ORF status, its function being uncertain. The ends lost 5 bases at V and 0 bases at J; junction bases unmatched: 8. This CDR3 region has 16 residues. CDR3 coding DNA: TGTGCCAGAAGGGTGGGACAGACCAACTCCTACAATGAGCAGTTCTTC. It encodes CARRVGQTNSYNEQFF.

The gene calls are TRBV24-1 and TRBJ2-1, with 7 bases identical to TRBD1. Germline V gene lookup returns CDR1 KGHDR and CDR2 SFDVKD. CDR3 length: 16 residues. Losses at the gene ends were 4 bases for V and 4 bases for J; bases not matched to a gene: 9. CDR3 in DNA: TGTGCCACCAGTGACAACCGGGACAGCCTTTACAATGAGCAGTTCTTC. Protein sequence: CATSDNRDSLYNEQFF.

The chain uses TRBV1 and TRBJ2-7; the D call TRBD2 from the table was never checked on the DNA. TRBV1 is annotated as a pseudogene. The CDR3 is 12 residues long. CDR3 residues: CTSRAWVEEQYF. The CDR3 DNA follows: TGCACCAGCAGAGCGTGGGTCGAAGAGCAGTACTTC.

The chain links TRBV28 to TRBJ1-2; D is perhaps TRBD1 (5 bases). Germline-derived CDR1 and CDR2 are MDHEN and SYDVKM. The V and J ends lost 1 base and 5 bases respectively, with 11 bases between them. The CDR3 totals 14 residues. CDR3 nucleotides: TGTGCCAGCAGTTTATTAGCCAGGGATTATGGCTACACCTTC. This sequence encodes CASSLLARDYGYTF.